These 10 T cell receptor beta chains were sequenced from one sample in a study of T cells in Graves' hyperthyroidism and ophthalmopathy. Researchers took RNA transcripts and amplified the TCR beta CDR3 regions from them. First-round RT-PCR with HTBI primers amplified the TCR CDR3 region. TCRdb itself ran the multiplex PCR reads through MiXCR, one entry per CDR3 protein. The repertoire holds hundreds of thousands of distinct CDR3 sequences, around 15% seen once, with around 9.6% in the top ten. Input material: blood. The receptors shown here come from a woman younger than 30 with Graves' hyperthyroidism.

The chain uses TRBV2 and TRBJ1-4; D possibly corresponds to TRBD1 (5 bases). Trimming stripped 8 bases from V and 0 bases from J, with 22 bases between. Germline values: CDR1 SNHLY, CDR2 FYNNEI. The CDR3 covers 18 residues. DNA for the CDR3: TGTGCCAGCGCTCGCTCCAGGGAGTCGGGCACAACTAATGAAAAACTGTTTTTT. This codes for CASARSRESGTTNEKLFF.

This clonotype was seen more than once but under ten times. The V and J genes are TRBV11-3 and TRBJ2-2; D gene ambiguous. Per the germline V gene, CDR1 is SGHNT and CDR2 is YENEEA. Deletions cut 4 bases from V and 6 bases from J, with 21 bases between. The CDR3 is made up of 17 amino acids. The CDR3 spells CASSSFLDVEYAGELFF. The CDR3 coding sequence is TGTGCCAGCAGCTCGTTTCTGGATGTCGAGTACGCCGGGGAGCTGTTTTTT.

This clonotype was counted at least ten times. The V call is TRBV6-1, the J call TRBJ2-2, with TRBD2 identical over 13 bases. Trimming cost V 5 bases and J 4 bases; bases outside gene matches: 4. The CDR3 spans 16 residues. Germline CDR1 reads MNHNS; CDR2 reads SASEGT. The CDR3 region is CASSSRLAGGTGELFF. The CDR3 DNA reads TGTGCCAGCAGTTCCCGACTAGCGGGAGGCACCGGGGAGCTGTTTTTT.

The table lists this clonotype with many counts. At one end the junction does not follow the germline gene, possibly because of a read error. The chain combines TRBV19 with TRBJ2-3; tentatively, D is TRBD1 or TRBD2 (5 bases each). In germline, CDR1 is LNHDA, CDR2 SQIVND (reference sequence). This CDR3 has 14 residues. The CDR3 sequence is CATSMGPHADTQYF. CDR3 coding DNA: TGTGCCACTAGTATGGGACCACACGCAGATACGCAGTATTTT.

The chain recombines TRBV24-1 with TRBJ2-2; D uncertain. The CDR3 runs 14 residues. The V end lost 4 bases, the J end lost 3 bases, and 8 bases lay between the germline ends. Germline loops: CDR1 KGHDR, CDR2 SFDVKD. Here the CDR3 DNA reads TGTGCCACCAGTGAAGCCCGGTACACCGGGGAGCTGTTTTTT. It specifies CATSEARYTGELFF.

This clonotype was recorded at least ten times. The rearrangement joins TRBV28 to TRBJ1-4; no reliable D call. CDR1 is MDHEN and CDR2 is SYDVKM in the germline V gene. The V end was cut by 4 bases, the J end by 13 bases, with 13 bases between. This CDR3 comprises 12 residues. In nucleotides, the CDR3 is TGTGCCAGCAGTTCTCCGGGGTCCCCACTGTTTTTT. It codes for CASSSPGSPLFF.

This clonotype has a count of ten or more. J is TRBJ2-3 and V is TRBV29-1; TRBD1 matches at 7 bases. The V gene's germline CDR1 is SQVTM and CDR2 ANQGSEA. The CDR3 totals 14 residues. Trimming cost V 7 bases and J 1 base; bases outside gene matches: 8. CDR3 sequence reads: CSGVWDRRTDTQYF. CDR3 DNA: TGCAGCGGAGTTTGGGACAGACGCACAGATACGCAGTATTTT.

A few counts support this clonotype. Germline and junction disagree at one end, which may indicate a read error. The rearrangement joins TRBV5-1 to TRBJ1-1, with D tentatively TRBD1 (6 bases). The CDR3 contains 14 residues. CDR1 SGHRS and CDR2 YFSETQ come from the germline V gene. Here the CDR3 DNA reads TGCGCCAGCGGCTTGGGTCCAGGGGAGACTGAAGCTTTCTTT. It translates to CASGLGPGETEAFF.

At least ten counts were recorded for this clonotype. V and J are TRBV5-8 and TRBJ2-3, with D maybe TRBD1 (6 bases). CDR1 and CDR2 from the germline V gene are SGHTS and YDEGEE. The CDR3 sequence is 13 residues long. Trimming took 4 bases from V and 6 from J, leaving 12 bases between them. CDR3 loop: CASSRTDVDTQYF. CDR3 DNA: TGTGCCAGCAGCAGGACAGACGTCGATACGCAGTATTTT.

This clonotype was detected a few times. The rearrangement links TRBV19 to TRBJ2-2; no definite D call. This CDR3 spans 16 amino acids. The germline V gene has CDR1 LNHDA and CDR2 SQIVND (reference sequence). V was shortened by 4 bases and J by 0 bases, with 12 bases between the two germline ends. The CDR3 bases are TGTGCCAGTAGTAGGAGCCGCCCCGCGAACACCGGGGAGCTGTTTTTT. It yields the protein CASSRSRPANTGELFF.